This T cell receptor (beta chain) was retrieved from a study of blood T cell repertoires in COVID-19. Overall study: T cells, B-cell-depleted T cells, or PBMCs supplied cDNA or gDNA.

In the original workflow: Nucleated cell counts were estimated from reference gene primer amplification. Libraries were prepared by immunoSEQ multiplex PCR; TCRdb keeps only in-frame clonotypes and omits some of them. For V, J and clone size, that table is used; D and trimming come from the DNA. Among under 85,000 clones listed, approximately 80% were seen once. The receptor comes from a man in his sixties with active or convalescent COVID-19. Sequences were obtained from peripheral blood.

The CDR3 DNA reads as TGTGCCAGCAGTGGAGTTCGGGTTTTCGGGGAGCTGTTTTTT. Translation: CASSGVRVFGELFF. The chain combines TRBV25-1 with TRBJ2-2; D not certain. Germline CDR1 reads MGHDK; CDR2 reads SYGVNS. Trimming removed 4 bases from V and 7 bases from J, with 13 bases in between. The CDR3 contains 14 residues.